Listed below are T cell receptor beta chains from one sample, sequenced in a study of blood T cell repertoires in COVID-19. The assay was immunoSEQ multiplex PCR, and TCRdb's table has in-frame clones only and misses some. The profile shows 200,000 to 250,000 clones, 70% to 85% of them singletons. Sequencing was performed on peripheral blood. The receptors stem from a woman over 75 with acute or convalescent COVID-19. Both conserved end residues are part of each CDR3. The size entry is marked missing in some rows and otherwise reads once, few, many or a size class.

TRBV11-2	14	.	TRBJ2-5	CASSLGQGTETQYF
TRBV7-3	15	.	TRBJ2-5	CASSVPRQGKETQYF
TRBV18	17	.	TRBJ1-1	CASSPPTGNSLGTEAFF
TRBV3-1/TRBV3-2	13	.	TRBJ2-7	CASSPRVPGEQYF
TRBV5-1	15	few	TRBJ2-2	CASTEMALNTGELFF
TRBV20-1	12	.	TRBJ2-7	CSASTGLNEQYF
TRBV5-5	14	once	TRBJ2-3	CASSTDRGMDTQYF
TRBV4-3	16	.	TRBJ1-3	CASSQDVTGVRNTIYF
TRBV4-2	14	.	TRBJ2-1	CASSPRPGKNEQFF
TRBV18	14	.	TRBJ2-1	CASSPLTRTVTQFF
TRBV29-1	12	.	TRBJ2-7	CSVGTVRYEQYF
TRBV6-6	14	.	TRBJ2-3	CASLSGGATDTQYF
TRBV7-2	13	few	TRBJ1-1	CASTLSTNTEAFF
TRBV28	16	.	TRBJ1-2	CASSLNQEGANYGYTF
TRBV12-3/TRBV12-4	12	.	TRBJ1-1	CASSPQNTEAFF
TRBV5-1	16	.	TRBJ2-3	CASSLGTSGATDTQYF
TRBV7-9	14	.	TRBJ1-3	CASSLRDSGNTIYF
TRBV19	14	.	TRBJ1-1	CASSISDIHTEAFF
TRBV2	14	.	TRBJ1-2	CASSEGVANYGYTF
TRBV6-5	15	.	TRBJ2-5	CASSYSSGEQETQYF
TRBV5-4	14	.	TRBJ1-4	CASSLSTVNEKLFF
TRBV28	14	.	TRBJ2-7	CASRQFRTGSEQYF
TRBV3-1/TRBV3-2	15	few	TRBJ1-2	CASSQVYRADYGYTF
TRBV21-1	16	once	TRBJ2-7	CASPESGGTSTYEQYF
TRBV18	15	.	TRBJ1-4	CASSLQGMDNEKLFF
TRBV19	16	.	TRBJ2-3	CASTEAGWGGTDTQYF